A selection of T cell receptor beta chains follows, all from one sample in a study of shared clonotypes between healthy human individuals. Profiling relied on immunoSEQ multiplex PCR, and the TCRdb table lists in-frame clones only, not all of them. The repertoire holds 780,000 or so clones, with 55% to 80% as singletons. The sample consisted of memory CD4+ T cells sorted from blood. The receptors stem from a woman aged 25 to 39 in good health. Each CDR3 is given with its conserved first and last residue. D genes are given only for firm matches.

V gene,J gene,D gene,CDR3 length,CDR3 protein
TRBV28,TRBJ2-5,-,14,CASSRRAAQETQYF
TRBV7-8,TRBJ2-3,TRBD2,16,CASSLVAGVGTDTQYF
TRBV6-5,TRBJ2-2,-,13,CASSTGNTGELFF
TRBV5-5,TRBJ1-5,-,13,CASSLYENQPQHF
TRBV5-1,TRBJ2-3,TRBD1,15,CASSPGQGITDTQYF
TRBV5-4,TRBJ2-5,TRBD2,15,CASSLVLAGEETQYF
TRBV10-2,TRBJ1-5,TRBD1,14,CASSRGGQGEPQHF
TRBV29-1,TRBJ1-2,-,13,CSVEDVRSYGYTF
TRBV5-4,TRBJ2-5,-,14,CASSWYRDEETQYF
TRBV30,TRBJ1-1,-,15,CAWSSPADVNTEAFF
TRBV2,TRBJ1-5,-,15,CASSDAVGGRQPQHF
TRBV2,TRBJ2-1,-,15,CASSESGSSYNEQFF
TRBV5-1,TRBJ1-6,-,16,CASSVTGRGLHSPLHF
TRBV28,TRBJ2-5,-,14,CASSSKLGQETQYF
TRBV5-4,TRBJ2-2,-,16,CASSLGWSRNTGELFF
TRBV5-1,TRBJ1-1,-,14,CASSLGQPLTEAFF